This T cell receptor beta chain appears in the sequencing data of a study of CXCR3-negative and CXCR3-positive naive CD8 T cells. Study information: There were 120 million to 150 million TRB reads altogether, and each library had about 1.5 +/- 0.3 million of them. Study conclusions and caveats: Naive CXCR3-negative and CXCR3-positive cells had similar TRBV-TRBJ usage; memory differed. Sequencing showed both naive subsets with comparably high diversity, and memory CD8+ cells much lower. TRB CDR3s of CXCR3-positive naive cells were more hydrophobic than those of CXCR3-negative naive cells.

The CDR3 covers 17 residues. Germline CDR1 reads SGHVS; CDR2 reads FNYEAQ. Points on this clonotype: Its antigen is still unknown.

The TRB cDNA libraries were prepared by 5' RACE with UMI labels. TCRdb reprocessed the 5' RACE reads and stores each CDR3 protein as one record, lacking DNA. This sample contains about 150,000 distinct CDR3 sequences. CD45RO-CCR7+CD27+CD95- expression identified naive CD8+ T cells. The chain joins TRBV7-6 to TRBJ2-3; TCRdb's D gene call, TRBD1, goes unchecked for lack of DNA. The receptor was derived from a human donor in good health. Some clones in this sample may be carry-over from other donors' samples. Sequenced input: naive CXCR3+ CD8+ T cells from blood. The subset: CD45RO-CCR7+CD27+CD95- naive CD8+ T cells expressing CXCR3 (TNR3+). The CDR3 here is CASSLDGGVIGTDTQYF.